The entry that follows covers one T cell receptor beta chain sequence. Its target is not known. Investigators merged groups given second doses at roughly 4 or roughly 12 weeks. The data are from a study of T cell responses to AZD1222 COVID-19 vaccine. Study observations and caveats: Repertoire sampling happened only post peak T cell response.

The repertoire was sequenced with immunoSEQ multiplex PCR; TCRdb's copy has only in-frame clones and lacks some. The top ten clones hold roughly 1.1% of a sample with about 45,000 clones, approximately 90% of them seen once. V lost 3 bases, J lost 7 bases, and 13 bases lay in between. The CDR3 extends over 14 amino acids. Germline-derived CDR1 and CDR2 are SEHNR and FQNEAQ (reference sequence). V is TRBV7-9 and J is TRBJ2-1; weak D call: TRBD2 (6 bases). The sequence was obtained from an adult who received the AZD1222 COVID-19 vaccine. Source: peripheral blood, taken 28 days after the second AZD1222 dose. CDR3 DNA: TGTGCCAGCAGCTTCACGGGAGCTGGGAATGAGCAGTTCTTC. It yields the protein CASSFTGAGNEQFF.